The clone carrying this T cell receptor beta chain showed up just a few times. Its antigen is unidentified. The sample comes from a study of T cells in Graves' hyperthyroidism and ophthalmopathy. Study conclusions and caveats: Stable hyperthyroidism was separated from ophthalmopathy by a model based on 13 V-J features.

The CDR3 is 18 amino acids. Per the germline V gene, CDR1 is KGHDR and CDR2 is SFDVKD. V was cut by 2 bases and J by 2 bases, with 21 bases left in between. Graves' hyperthyroidism was deemed stable absent ophthalmopathy progression within 18 months. This sample holds PBMCs from roughly 10 ml fresh peripheral blood. Amplification of TCR beta CDR3 regions used RNA as the template. RT-PCR in the first round (using the HTBI primer set) targeted the TCR CDR3. TCRdb re-called the multiplex PCR reads through MiXCR, storing one row per CDR3 protein. The data show approximately 590,000 distinct CDR3 sequences, roughly 14% seen once.

The chain is built from TRBV24-1 and TRBJ2-7; possible D gene TRBD1, 6 bases. The receptor was derived from a woman younger than 45 with Graves' hyperthyroidism. Sequenced material: blood. Here the CDR3 reads CATSDSTTGSWKTYEQYF. The CDR3 nucleotides are TGTGCCACCAGTGATTCTACCACAGGGTCCTGGAAAACCTACGAGCAGTACTTC.